This T cell receptor beta chain came from a study of glioma-infiltrating T cells. Regarding the study as a whole: Non-neoplastic patients had below-expected tissue-blood divergence, while all gliomas exceeded expectation. Very few CDR3 sequences were shared between tissue and blood.

Using RNA template, CDR3s of TCR alpha and beta were amplified with iRepertoire arm-PCR. Input was roughly 85-450 ng of tissue mRNA or PBMC total RNA. Via MiXCR, TCRdb re-called the multiplex PCR reads, giving one row per CDR3 protein. The data show 100,000 to 150,000 distinct CDR3 sequences, roughly 25% seen once. In this sample, this clonotype turned up many times. Its specificity is not known. Deletions cut 1 base from V and 3 bases from J, with 18 bases between. The CDR3 is 17 amino acids. Germline-derived CDR1 and CDR2 are LGHDT and YNNKEL (reference sequence). Sequencing was carried out using glioma tissue, nonneoplastic brain tissue, or PBMCs (not recorded which). The sequence came from a human donor with low-grade glioma or glioblastoma, undergoing nonglioma brain surgery, or in good health (not recorded which). The chain employs TRBV3-1 and TRBJ1-2; D possibly corresponds to TRBD1 (6 bases). The CDR3 loop reads CASSQGGGQLSDYGYTF. CDR3 in DNA: TGTGCCAGCAGCCAAGGCGGAGGACAGTTAAGTGACTATGGCTACACCTTC.